This T cell receptor (beta chain) is drawn from a study of blood T cell repertoires in COVID-19. Germline CDR1 and CDR2: DFQATT and SNEGSKA (reference sequence). The V and J ends lost 3 bases and 0 bases respectively, with 8 bases between them. The CDR3 runs to 13 residues. TCRdb's copy holds only in-frame clones and misses some; the assay was immunoSEQ multiplex PCR. The sample contains some 250,000 clones, about 89% of which appear only once. Participant-given clinical history determined each cohort assignment. This receptor was obtained from a human donor in a cohort exposed to, infected with or recovered from COVID-19 (not recorded which). The donor label of this sample is uncertain. The chain combines TRBV20-1 with TRBJ1-1; D remains ambiguous. Sequencing was done on a sample of PBMCs or T cells enriched from blood (not recorded which). The CDR3: CSASEYMNTEAFF. Here the CDR3 DNA reads TGCAGTGCTAGTGAATACATGAACACTGAAGCTTTCTTT.